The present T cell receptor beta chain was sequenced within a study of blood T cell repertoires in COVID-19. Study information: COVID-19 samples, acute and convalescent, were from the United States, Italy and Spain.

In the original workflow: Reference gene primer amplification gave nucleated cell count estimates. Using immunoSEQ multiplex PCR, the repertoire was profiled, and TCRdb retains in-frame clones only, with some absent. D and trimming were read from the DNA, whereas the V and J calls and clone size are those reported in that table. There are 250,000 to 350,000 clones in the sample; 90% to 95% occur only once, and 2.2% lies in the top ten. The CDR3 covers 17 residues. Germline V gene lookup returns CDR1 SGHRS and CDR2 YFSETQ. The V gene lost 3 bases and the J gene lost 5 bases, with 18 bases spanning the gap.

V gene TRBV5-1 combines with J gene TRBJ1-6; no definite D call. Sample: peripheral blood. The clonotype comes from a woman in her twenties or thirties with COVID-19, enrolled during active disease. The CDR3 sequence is CASSSTTIDPDNSPLHF. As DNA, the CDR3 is TGCGCCAGCAGCTCGACAACGATTGACCCGGATAATTCACCCCTCCACTTT.